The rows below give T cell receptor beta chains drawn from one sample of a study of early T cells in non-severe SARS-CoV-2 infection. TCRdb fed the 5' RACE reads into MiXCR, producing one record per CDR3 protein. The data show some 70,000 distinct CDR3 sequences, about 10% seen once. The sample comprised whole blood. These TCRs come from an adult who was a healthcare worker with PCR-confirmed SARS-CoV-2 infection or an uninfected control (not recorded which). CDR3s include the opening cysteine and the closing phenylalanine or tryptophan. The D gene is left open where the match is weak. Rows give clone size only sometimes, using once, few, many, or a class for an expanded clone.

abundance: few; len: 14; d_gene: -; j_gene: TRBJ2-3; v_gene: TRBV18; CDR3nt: TGTGCCAGCTCACCGGGGCTTAGCACAGATACGCAGTATTTT; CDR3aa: CASSPGLSTDTQYF
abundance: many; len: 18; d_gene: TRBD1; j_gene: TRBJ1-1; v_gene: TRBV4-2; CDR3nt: TGTGCCAGCAGCCAAGTCCGTGCCCCGCTGACAGGGGGCACTGAAGCTTTCTTT; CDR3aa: CASSQVRAPLTGGTEAFF
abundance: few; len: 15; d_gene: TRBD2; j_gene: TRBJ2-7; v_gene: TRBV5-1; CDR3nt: TGCGCCAGCAGCGCTGACGCCGGACTAGCTGGCGAGCAGTACTTC; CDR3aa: CASSADAGLAGEQYF
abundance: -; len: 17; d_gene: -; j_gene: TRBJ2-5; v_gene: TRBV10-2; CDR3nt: TGCGCCAGCAGGGACCTAAGACGGACCCCCTTGGCGGAGACCCAGTACTTC; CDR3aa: CASRDLRRTPLAETQYF
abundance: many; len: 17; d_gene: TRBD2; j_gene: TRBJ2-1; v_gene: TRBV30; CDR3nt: TGTGCCTGGAGTCCTCAAAGCGGGGGGCTTTCCTACAATGAGCAGTTCTTC; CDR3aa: CAWSPQSGGLSYNEQFF
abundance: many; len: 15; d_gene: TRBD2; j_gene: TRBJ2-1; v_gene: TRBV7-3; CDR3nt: TGTGCCAGCAGCCAAGGGAGCGGGGGCCTCGGTGAGCAGTTCTTC; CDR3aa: CASSQGSGGLGEQFF
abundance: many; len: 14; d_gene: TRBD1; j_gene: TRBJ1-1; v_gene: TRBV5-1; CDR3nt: TGCGCCAGCAGCTTGGGGACAGGGCAGGACGAAGCTTTCTTT; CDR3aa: CASSLGTGQDEAFF
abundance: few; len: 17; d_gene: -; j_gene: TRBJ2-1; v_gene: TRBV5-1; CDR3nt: TGCGCCAGCAGCTTGGTGTTTCGCCAGGGAGGAACGGGTGAGCAGTTCTTC; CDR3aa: CASSLVFRQGGTGEQFF
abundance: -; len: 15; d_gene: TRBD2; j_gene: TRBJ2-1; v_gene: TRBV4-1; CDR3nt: TGCGCCAGCAGTCGGACTAGCGGGAGGTACAATGAGCAGTTCTTC; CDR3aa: CASSRTSGRYNEQFF
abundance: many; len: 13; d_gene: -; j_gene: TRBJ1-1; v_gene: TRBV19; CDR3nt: TGTGCCAGTAGTCTCCGGGTGAACACTGAAGCTTTCTTT; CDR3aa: CASSLRVNTEAFF
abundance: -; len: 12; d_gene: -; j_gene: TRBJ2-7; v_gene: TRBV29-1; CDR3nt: TGCAGCGTTGGGGCCCGGATCGACGAGCAGTACTTC; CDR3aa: CSVGARIDEQYF
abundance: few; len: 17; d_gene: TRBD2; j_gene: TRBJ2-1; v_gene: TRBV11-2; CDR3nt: TGTGCCAGCAGCCAACCCCCTAGCGGGAGCGGGGTTAATGAGCAGTTCTTC; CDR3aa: CASSQPPSGSGVNEQFF
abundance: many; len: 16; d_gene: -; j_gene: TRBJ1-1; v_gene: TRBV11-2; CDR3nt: TGTGCCAGCAGTTTCCCTGGAGGTCTTGGCGGCACTGAAGCTTTCTTT; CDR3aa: CASSFPGGLGGTEAFF
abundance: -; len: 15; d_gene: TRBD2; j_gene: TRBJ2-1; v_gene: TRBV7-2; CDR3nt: TGTGCCAGCAGCCAGACGGGGACTAGTTACAATGAGCAGTTCTTC; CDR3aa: CASSQTGTSYNEQFF
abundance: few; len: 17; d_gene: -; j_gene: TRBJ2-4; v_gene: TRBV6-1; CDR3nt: TGTGCCAGCAGTCCCCCGGGATTGCGTGGAGCCAAAAACATTCAGTACTTC; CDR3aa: CASSPPGLRGAKNIQYF
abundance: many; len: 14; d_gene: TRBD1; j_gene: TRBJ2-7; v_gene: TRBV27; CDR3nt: TGTGCCAGCAGTCCAGGACAGGCTCCCCAAGAGCAGTACTTC; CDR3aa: CASSPGQAPQEQYF
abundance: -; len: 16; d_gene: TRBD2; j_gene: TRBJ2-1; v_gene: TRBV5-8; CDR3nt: TGTGCCAGCAGCATGCGTGGTTCACGGGGGGGCAATGAGCAGTTCTTC; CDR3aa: CASSMRGSRGGNEQFF
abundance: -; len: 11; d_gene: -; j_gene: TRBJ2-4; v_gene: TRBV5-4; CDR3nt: TGTGCCAGCAGCTCAGAAAACATTCAGTACTTC; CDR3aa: CASSSENIQYF
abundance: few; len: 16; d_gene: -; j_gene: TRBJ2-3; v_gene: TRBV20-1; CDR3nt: TGCAGTGTTACCCGGGTGGGCGCGACTAGCACAGATACGCAGTATTTT; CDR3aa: CSVTRVGATSTDTQYF
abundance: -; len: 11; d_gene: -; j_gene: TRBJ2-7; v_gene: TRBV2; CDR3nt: TGTGCCAGCAGTGAAGCTGTCGAGCAGTACTTC; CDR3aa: CASSEAVEQYF
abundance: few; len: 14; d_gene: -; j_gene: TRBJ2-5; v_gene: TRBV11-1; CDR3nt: TGTGCCAGCGGCCCAGGGGGGACCCAAGAGACCCAGTACTTC; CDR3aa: CASGPGGTQETQYF
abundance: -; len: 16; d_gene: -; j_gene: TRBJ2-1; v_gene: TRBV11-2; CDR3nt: TGTGCCAGCAGCTTGGAAGTCGGCAGCTCCTACAATGAGCAGTTCTTC; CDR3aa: CASSLEVGSSYNEQFF
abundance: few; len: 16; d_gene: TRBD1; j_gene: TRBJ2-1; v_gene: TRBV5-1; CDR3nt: TGCGCCAGCAGCCACGGGACAGGGCGAACCTACAATGAGCAGTTCTTC; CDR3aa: CASSHGTGRTYNEQFF
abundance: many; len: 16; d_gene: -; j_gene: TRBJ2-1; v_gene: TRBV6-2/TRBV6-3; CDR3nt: TGTGCCAGCAGTTACAGGAAGGGGGAAACCTACAATGAGCAGTTCTTC; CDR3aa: CASSYRKGETYNEQFF
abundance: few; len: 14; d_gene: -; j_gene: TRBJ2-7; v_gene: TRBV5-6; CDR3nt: TGTGCCAGCAGCTTAAGGGTCAGTCGCTACGAGCAGTACTTC; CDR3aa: CASSLRVSRYEQYF
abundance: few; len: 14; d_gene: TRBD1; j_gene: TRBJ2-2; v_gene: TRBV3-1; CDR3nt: TGTGCCAGTTCACAGGGGAGAGGCACCGGGGAGCTGTTTTTT; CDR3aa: CASSQGRGTGELFF
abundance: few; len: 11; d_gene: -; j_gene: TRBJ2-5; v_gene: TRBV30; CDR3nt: TGTGCCTGTATAAGTTTGGAGACCCAGTACTTC; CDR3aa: CACISLETQYF
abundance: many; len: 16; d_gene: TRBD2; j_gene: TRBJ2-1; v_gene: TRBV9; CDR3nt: TGTGCCAGCAGCTTAAGCGGGAGTCGGTCCTACAATGAGCAGTTCTTC; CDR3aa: CASSLSGSRSYNEQFF
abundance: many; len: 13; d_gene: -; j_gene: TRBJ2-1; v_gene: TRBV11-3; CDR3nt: TGTGCCAGCAGCTCCGGACAGTACAATGAGCAGTTCTTC; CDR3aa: CASSSGQYNEQFF
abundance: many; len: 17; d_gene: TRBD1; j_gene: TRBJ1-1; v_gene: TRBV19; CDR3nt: TGTGCCAGTAGTCCTTTCCCAATACAGGGGAGAGGGACTGAAGCTTTCTTT; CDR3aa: CASSPFPIQGRGTEAFF
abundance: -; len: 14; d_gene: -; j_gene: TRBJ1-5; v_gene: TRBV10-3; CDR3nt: TGTGCCACCCTAAAGGGCTATAGCAATCAGCCCCAGCATTTT; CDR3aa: CATLKGYSNQPQHF
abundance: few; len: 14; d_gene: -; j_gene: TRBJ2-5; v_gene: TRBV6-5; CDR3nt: TGTGCCAGCAGTTACGAGACGGGACAAGAGACCCAGTACTTC; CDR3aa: CASSYETGQETQYF
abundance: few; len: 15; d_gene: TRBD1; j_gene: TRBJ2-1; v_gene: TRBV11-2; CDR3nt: TGTGCCAGCAGCCAGGGGACAGGGGGCTTCTATGAGCAGTTCTTC; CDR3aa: CASSQGTGGFYEQFF
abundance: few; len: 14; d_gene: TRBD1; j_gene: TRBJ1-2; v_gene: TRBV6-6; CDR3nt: TGTGCCAGCAGAAACACCGGGGACAGGGACGGCTACACCTTC; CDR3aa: CASRNTGDRDGYTF
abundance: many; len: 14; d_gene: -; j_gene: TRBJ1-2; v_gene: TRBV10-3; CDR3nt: TGTGCCATCAGTGAGACAGGGAACGACTATGGCTACACCTTC; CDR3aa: CAISETGNDYGYTF
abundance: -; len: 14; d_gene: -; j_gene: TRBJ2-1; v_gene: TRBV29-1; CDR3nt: TGCAGCGCTATTCGACAGGACAGTTACAATGAGCAGTTCTTC; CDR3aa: CSAIRQDSYNEQFF
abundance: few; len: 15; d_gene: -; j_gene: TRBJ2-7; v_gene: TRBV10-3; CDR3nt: TGTGCCATCAGCCGGGACTCCCCCTTGAATTACGAGCAGTACTTC; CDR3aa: CAISRDSPLNYEQYF
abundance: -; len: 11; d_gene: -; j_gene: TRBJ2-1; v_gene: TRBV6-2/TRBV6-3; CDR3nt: TGTGCCAGCAGTTATAACAATGAGCAGTTCTTC; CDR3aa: CASSYNNEQFF
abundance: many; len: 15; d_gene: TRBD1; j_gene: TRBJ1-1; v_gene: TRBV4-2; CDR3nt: TGTGCCAGCAGCCCCCTAGGACAGGGGAACACTGAAGCTTTCTTT; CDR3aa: CASSPLGQGNTEAFF
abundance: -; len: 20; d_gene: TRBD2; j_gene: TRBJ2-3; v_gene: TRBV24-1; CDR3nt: TGTGCCACCAGTTTGGACACCTGGACTAGCGAAGCACTACACACAGATACGCAGTTTTTT; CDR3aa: CATSLDTWTSEALHTDTQFF
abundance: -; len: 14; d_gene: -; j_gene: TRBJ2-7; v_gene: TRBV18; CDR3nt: TGTGCCAGCTCACCCACCTTTGCTAGCGACGAGCAGTACTTC; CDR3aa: CASSPTFASDEQYF
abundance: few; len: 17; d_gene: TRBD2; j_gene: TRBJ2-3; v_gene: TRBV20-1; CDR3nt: TGCAGTGCTAGCGGGGTTAGCGGGAGGGCCTTCACAGATACGCAGTATTTT; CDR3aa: CSASGVSGRAFTDTQYF
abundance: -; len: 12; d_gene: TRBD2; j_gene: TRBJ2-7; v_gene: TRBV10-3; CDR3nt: TGTGCCGCATCGGGGGGGAGCTACGAGCAGTACTTC; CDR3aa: CAASGGSYEQYF
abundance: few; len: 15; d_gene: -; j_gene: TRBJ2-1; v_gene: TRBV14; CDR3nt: TGTGCCAGCAGCTTTCGTATCCGTGGGGCGCGGGAGCAGTTCTTC; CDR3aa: CASSFRIRGAREQFF
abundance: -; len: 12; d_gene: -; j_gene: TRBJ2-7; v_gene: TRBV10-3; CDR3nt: TGTGCCATCAGTAGAGGGGGGTACGAGCAGTACTTC; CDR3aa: CAISRGGYEQYF
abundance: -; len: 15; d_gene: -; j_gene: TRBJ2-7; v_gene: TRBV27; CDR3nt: TGTGCCAGCAGTTTATCGTCCGGGTACCCCTACGAGCAGTACTTC; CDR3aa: CASSLSSGYPYEQYF
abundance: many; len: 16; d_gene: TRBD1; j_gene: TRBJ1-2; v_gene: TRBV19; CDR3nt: TGTGCCAGTAGTACTACGACAGGGTTGGCAACTTGGGGCTACACCTTC; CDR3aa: CASSTTTGLATWGYTF
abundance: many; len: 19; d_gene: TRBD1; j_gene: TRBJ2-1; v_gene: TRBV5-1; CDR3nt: TGCGCCAGCAGCCCCAGGACAGGGGGGCCTACGGGGTTTAGCAATGAGCAGTTCTTC; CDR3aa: CASSPRTGGPTGFSNEQFF
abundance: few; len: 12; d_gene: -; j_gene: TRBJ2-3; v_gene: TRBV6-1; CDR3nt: TGTGCCAGCACGGCAGACACAGATACGCAGTATTTT; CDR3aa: CASTADTDTQYF
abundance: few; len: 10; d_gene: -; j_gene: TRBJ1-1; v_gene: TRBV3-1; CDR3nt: TGTGCCAGCGGCGACACTGAAGCTTTCTTT; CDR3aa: CASGDTEAFF
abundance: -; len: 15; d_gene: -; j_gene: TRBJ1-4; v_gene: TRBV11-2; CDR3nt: TGTGCCAGCAGCTTTACTGGACTCGAGGGTGAAAAACTGTTTTTT; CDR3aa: CASSFTGLEGEKLFF
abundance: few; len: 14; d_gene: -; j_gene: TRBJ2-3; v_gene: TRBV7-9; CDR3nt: TGTGCCAGCAGCTTAGCGAAAGGGGCCGATACGCAGTATTTT; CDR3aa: CASSLAKGADTQYF
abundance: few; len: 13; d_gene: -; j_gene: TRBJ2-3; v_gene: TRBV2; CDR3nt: TGTGCCAGCAGTGTAGCTAGCTTCGATACGCAGTATTTT; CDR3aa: CASSVASFDTQYF